This TCR beta chain was identified in a study of siplizumab effects on memory and regulatory T cells. General observations from the study: Naive versus memory phenotype went unassigned for roughly 80-96% of proliferating CD4+ or CD8+ clones. The mean Treg-derived percentage of mappable alloreactive CD4+ clones was approximately 68% with siplizumab compared with 25% to 30% in controls. Naive T cells apparently outstripped memory cells in diversity and seemed major alloresponse contributors. Assignment to unstimulated subsets succeeded for only a minor fraction of the alloreactive clones.

Clones were read by immunoSEQ multiplex PCR, and TCRdb kept only the in-frame ones, dropping some. The sample carries about 100,000 clones, around nine tenths recorded once. This clone was counted a single time. Its target is not known. The sequenced sample consisted of CD4+ T cells sorted from blood. This sequence was found in a human donor in good health.

The CDR3 nucleotides are TGTGCCAGCGGTAGCGGAACCCGCCACTCCTACGAGCAGTACTTC. This translates into CASGSGTRHSYEQYF. This chain connects TRBV28 to TRBJ2-7; weak D call: TRBD2 (6 bases). The V gene's germline CDR1 is MDHEN and CDR2 SYDVKM. V dropped 8 bases and J dropped 0 bases, with 17 bases sitting between them. This CDR3 has 15 residues.